Following are 4 T cell receptor beta chains from one sample sequenced in a study of Tregs in tolerant kidney transplant recipients. TCRdb's copy holds only in-frame clones and misses some; the assay was immunoSEQ multiplex PCR. The sample lists over 60,000 clones, 98% seen once, with around 0.6% in the top ten. The material was CD4+ T cells from blood, obtained before the transplant. These receptors all come from a human donor who received a combined kidney and bone marrow transplant.

The chain carries TRBV25-1 and TRBJ2-7; 10 bases map to TRBD1. Germline trimming cut 5 bases from V and 4 bases from J; bases unmatched to any gene: 8. Germline V gene sequence: CDR1 MGHDK, CDR2 SYGVNS. The CDR3 has 15 residues. The CDR3, as DNA: TGTGCCAGCAGTAGGGCCGGGACAGGGGTGTACGAGCAGTACTTC. It translates to CASSRAGTGVYEQYF.

V and J are TRBV6-5 and TRBJ1-1, with D possibly being TRBD1 (6 bases). Germline V gene lookup returns CDR1 MNHEY and CDR2 SVGAGI. V was shortened by 4 bases and J by 3 bases, with 12 bases between the two germline ends. This CDR3 is 14 amino acids long. In DNA, the CDR3 is TGTGCCAGCAGTTCCGGACAGTTTTACACTGAAGCTTTCTTT. Encoded protein: CASSSGQFYTEAFF.

V usage is TRBV9 and J usage is TRBJ2-3, with 10 bases identical to TRBD2. The CDR3 length is 18 residues. V lost 0 bases to trimming and J lost 3 bases; unmatched junction nucleotides: 10. CDR1 and CDR2 from the germline V gene are SGDLS and YYNGEE. The CDR3 coding sequence is TGTGCCAGCAGCGTAGGTCTAGCGGGAGTGGGGGTAACAGATACGCAGTATTTT. It specifies CASSVGLAGVGVTDTQYF. Variable domain in full (rest from reference TRBV9 and TRBJ2-3): DSGVTQTPKHLITATGQRVTLRCSPRSGDLSVYWYQQSLDQGLQFLIQYYNGEERAKGNILERFSAQQFPDLHSELNLSSLELGDSALYFCASSVGLAGVGVTDTQYFGPGTRLTVL.

The chain carries TRBV5-1 and TRBJ2-7; TRBD1 matches at 9 bases. CDR3 length equals 15 residues. With 4 bases clipped from V and 3 bases from J, the junction kept 8 bases outside the gene matches. Germline assignment: CDR1 SGHRS and CDR2 YFSETQ. The chain's CDR3 is CASSLGGTGYYEQYF. Written as DNA, the CDR3 is TGCGCCAGCAGCCTCGGGGGGACAGGGTACTACGAGCAGTACTTC.